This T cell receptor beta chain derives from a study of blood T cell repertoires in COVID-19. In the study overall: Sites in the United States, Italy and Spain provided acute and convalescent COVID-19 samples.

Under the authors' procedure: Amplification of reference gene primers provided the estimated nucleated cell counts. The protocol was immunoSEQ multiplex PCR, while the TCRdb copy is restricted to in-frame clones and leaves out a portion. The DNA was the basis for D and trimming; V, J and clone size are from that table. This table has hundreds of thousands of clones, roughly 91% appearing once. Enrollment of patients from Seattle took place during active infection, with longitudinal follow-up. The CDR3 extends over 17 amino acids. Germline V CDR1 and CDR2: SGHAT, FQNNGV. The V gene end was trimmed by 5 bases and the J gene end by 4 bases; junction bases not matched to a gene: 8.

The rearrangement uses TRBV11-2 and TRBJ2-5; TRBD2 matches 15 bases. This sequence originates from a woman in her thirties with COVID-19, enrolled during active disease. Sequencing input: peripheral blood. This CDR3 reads CASSQIRTSGGAETQYF. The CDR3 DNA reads TGTGCCAGCAGCCAGATCCGGACTAGCGGGGGGGCAGAGACCCAGTACTTC.